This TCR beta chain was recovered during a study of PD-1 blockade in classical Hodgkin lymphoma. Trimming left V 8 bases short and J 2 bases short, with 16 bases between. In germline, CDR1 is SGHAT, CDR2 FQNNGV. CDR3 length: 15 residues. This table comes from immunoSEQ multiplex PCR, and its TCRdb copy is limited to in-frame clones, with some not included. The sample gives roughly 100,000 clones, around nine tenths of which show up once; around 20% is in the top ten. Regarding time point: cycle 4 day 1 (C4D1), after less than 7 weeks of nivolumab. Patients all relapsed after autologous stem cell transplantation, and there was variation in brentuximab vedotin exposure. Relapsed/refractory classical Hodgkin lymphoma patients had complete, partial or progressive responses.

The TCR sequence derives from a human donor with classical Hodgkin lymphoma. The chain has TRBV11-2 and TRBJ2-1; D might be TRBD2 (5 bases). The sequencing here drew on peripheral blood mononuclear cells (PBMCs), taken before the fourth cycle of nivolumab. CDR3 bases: TGTGCCAGCTCCCTTGGGAGCCCCACCTACAATGAGCAGTTCTTC. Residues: CASSLGSPTYNEQFF.